This is a list of T cell receptor beta chains from one sample in a study of cytomegalovirus exposure and HLA in healthy donors. The assay was immunoSEQ multiplex PCR, and TCRdb's table has in-frame clones only and misses some. The specimen's table records 130,000 or so clones. The source material was PBMCs. The receptors come from a woman aged 18-35 years in good health and CMV-seronegative. Both conserved end residues are part of each CDR3. Fields, in order: V gene, D gene, J gene, CDR3 DNA, CDR3 protein. A D gene is named only where the DNA matches it firmly.

V: TRBV5-1; D: TRBD1; J: TRBJ1-1; DNA: TGCGCCAGCAGACACACAACAGGGGTAATGAACACTGAAGCTTTCTTT; CDR3: CASRHTTGVMNTEAFF
V: TRBV7-9; D: .; J: TRBJ1-1; DNA: TGTGCCAGCAGCCGACAGCCCCAGAACACTGAAGCTTTCTTT; CDR3: CASSRQPQNTEAFF
V: TRBV2; D: TRBD1; J: TRBJ2-5; DNA: TGTGCCGGTTCCGGGACAGGACTTCGGGGGACCCAGTACTTC; CDR3: CAGSGTGLRGTQYF
V: TRBV9; D: TRBD2; J: TRBJ2-5; DNA: TGTGCCAGCAGCGTGGCAGTCGGGGGGGAGACCCAGTACTTC; CDR3: CASSVAVGGETQYF
V: TRBV9; D: .; J: TRBJ2-5; DNA: TGTGCCAGCAGCGTAGGCGGGGAGACCCAGTACTTC; CDR3: CASSVGGETQYF
V: TRBV5-1; D: TRBD2; J: TRBJ2-5; DNA: TGCGCCAGCGGAGGGACTAGCGTAAACCAAGAGACCCAGTACTTC; CDR3: CASGGTSVNQETQYF
V: TRBV7-9; D: .; J: TRBJ2-5; DNA: TGTGCCAGCGGAGACTACCAACAAGAGACCCAGTACTTC; CDR3: CASGDYQQETQYF
V: TRBV6-1; D: .; J: TRBJ1-1; DNA: TGTGCCAGCAGTGCAAACAGGGTGTTGGCCACTGAAGCTTTCTTT; CDR3: CASSANRVLATEAFF
V: TRBV10-1; D: TRBD2; J: TRBJ2-1; DNA: TGCGCCAGCAGTGAGGGACTAGCGCACATTTATGAGCAGTTCTTC; CDR3: CASSEGLAHIYEQFF
V: TRBV4-1; D: TRBD1; J: TRBJ1-6; DNA: TGCGCCAGCAGCCAAGAGACGTCCAGGGGGCTGAATTCACCCCTCCACTTT; CDR3: CASSQETSRGLNSPLHF
V: TRBV6-5; D: TRBD1; J: TRBJ1-4; DNA: TGTGCCAGCAGGGGGACAGGAGGGGCTAATGAAAAACTGTTTTTT; CDR3: CASRGTGGANEKLFF
V: TRBV7-2; D: TRBD1; J: TRBJ2-2; DNA: TGTGCCAGCAGGACTCCTAGGTGGAACAGGGGGCCCGGGGAGCTGTTTTTT; CDR3: CASRTPRWNRGPGELFF
V: TRBV7-6; D: TRBD2; J: TRBJ2-1; DNA: TGTGCCAGCAGCTCTGCGATGACTAGCGGGATTCGCAATGAGCAGTTCTTC; CDR3: CASSSAMTSGIRNEQFF
V: TRBV7-9; D: .; J: TRBJ2-1; DNA: TGTGCCAGCAGCAAACTTGAATGGGGCTATTACAATGAGCAGTTCTTC; CDR3: CASSKLEWGYYNEQFF
V: TRBV5-1; D: TRBD1; J: TRBJ2-7; DNA: TGCGCCAGCAGCTTTGAGACAGGGGGACTCTACGAGCAGTACTTC; CDR3: CASSFETGGLYEQYF
V: TRBV7-9; D: TRBD2; J: TRBJ2-1; DNA: TGTGCCAGCAGCGAATGGACTAGCGGGGTCAATGAGCAGTTCTTC; CDR3: CASSEWTSGVNEQFF
V: TRBV4-1; D: .; J: TRBJ2-7; DNA: TGCGCCAGCAGCCAAGAGCCCTTCCCCAGCTCCTACGAGCAGTACTTC; CDR3: CASSQEPFPSSYEQYF
V: TRBV7-6; D: .; J: TRBJ2-1; DNA: TGTGCCAGCAGCTCCCCCCGTCCTGGGCAAGCACTGAGCTCCTACAATGAGCAGTTCTTC; CDR3: CASSSPRPGQALSSYNEQFF
V: TRBV5-1; D: TRBD2; J: TRBJ2-5; DNA: TGCGCCAGCAGCTTAAGACTAGCGGGCCAACTACCCGAAGAGACCCAGTACTTC; CDR3: CASSLRLAGQLPEETQYF
V: TRBV2; D: TRBD2; J: TRBJ2-3; DNA: TGTGCCAGCAGTGATGTTAACGGGAGGGCCGCAGATACGCAGTATTTT; CDR3: CASSDVNGRAADTQYF
V: TRBV2; D: TRBD1; J: TRBJ1-6; DNA: TGTGCCAGCAGCGTTGACAGGGGTAATTCACCCCTCCACTTT; CDR3: CASSVDRGNSPLHF
V: TRBV6-1; D: .; J: TRBJ1-3; DNA: TGTGCCAGCAGTGAAAAGGGAGTCTCTGGAAACACCATATATTTT; CDR3: CASSEKGVSGNTIYF
V: TRBV18; D: .; J: TRBJ2-2; DNA: TGTGCCAGCTCACCACGTCAGGGGAACACCGGGGAGCTGTTTTTT; CDR3: CASSPRQGNTGELFF
V: TRBV14; D: .; J: TRBJ1-4; DNA: TGTGCCAGCAGCCAAAGGGGGAATGAAAAACTGTTTTTT; CDR3: CASSQRGNEKLFF
V: TRBV7-9; D: TRBD2; J: TRBJ2-5; DNA: TGTGCCAGCAGCTTAGCGGGGGTAGCGGGAGGGCCTCAAGAGACCCAGTACTTC; CDR3: CASSLAGVAGGPQETQYF
V: TRBV19; D: .; J: TRBJ2-3; DNA: TGTGCCAGTAGTATCCGAGGTACGCAGTATTTT; CDR3: CASSIRGTQYF
V: TRBV10-3; D: TRBD2; J: TRBJ2-1; DNA: TGTGCCATCAGTGAGTCACTAGCGGGCAGCTACAATGAGCAGTTCTTC; CDR3: CAISESLAGSYNEQFF
V: TRBV5-1; D: .; J: TRBJ2-2; DNA: TGCGCCAGCAGCTTGGAGACAGTGAACACCGGGGAGCTGTTTTTT; CDR3: CASSLETVNTGELFF
V: TRBV19; D: .; J: TRBJ1-1; DNA: TGTGCCAGTAGGCAGGGAGGGGTAGAAGCTTTCTTT; CDR3: CASRQGGVEAFF
V: TRBV13; D: .; J: TRBJ2-1; DNA: TGTGCCAGCAGCTTGGGTAGCGGACTCTACAATGAGCAGTTCTTC; CDR3: CASSLGSGLYNEQFF
V: TRBV11-3; D: .; J: TRBJ2-2; DNA: TGTGCCAGCAGCTTGGGCCAAACGAACACCGGGGAGCTGTTTTTT; CDR3: CASSLGQTNTGELFF
V: TRBV10-2; D: .; J: TRBJ1-5; DNA: TGCGCCAGCAGTGGAGACAGTAGCAATCAGCCCCAGCATTTT; CDR3: CASSGDSSNQPQHF
V: TRBV7-8; D: TRBD1; J: TRBJ1-1; DNA: TGTGCCAGCAGTTGGACGAAAGGGACAGGGGAGGTAAACACTGAAGCTTTCTTT; CDR3: CASSWTKGTGEVNTEAFF
V: TRBV5-1; D: TRBD1; J: TRBJ2-1; DNA: TGCGCCAGCAGCTTGGCCGGCCTAATTGGTGGATGGGACAGTATCCGCGATGAGCAGTTCTTC; CDR3: CASSLAGLIGGWDSIRDEQFF
V: TRBV5-1; D: TRBD2; J: TRBJ2-3; DNA: TGCGCCAGCAGCTTGGGCGGGAGAACAGATACGCAGTATTTT; CDR3: CASSLGGRTDTQYF
V: TRBV11-2; D: .; J: TRBJ1-3; DNA: TGTGCCAGCAGCTCCCCAGGAAACACCATATATTTT; CDR3: CASSSPGNTIYF